Each of the 11 T cell receptor beta chains below was sequenced from the same sample in a study of control samples from healthy donors and cancer patients. TCRdb's table, derived via immunoSEQ multiplex PCR, lists solely in-frame clones and lacks some. The table includes 150,000 to 200,000 clones, approximately 94% detected once. Sample: blood. The source of these receptors is a young woman in good health.

This sequence joins TRBV11-2 and TRBJ1-1, with TRBD1 matching 10 bases. Trimming took 3 bases from V and 8 from J; bases not matched to a gene: 9. The CDR3 length is 15 residues. Germline assignment: CDR1 SGHAT and CDR2 FQNNGV. The CDR3 loop reads CASSFPGQGQWEAFF. The CDR3 DNA follows: TGTGCCAGCAGCTTCCCGGGACAGGGGCAATGGGAAGCTTTCTTT.

The chain is built from TRBV5-4 and TRBJ2-5; 10 bases are shared with TRBD1. With V trimmed by 0 bases and J by 7 bases, 9 bases remained unmatched. This CDR3 contains 16 residues. Germline-derived CDR1 and CDR2 are SGHNT and YYREEE (reference sequence). In DNA form, the CDR3 reads TGTGCCAGCAGCTTGGCTCTGGGACAGGGGTTTGGGACCCAGTACTTC. Translation gives CASSLALGQGFGTQYF.

This clone was recorded a few times. The chain is built from TRBV6-2 or TRBV6-3 and TRBJ1-2; possible D gene TRBD1, 5 bases. V was clipped by 6 bases and J by 0 bases, with 17 bases between them. In germline, CDR1 is MNHEY, CDR2 SVGEGT. The CDR3 totals 16 residues. The CDR3: CASSWSARVANYGYTF. The DNA for the CDR3 is TGTGCCAGCAGCTGGAGCGCCAGGGTCGCTAACTATGGCTACACCTTC.

The chain links TRBV11-2 to TRBJ1-5; D not certain. Germline values: CDR1 SGHAT, CDR2 FQNNGV. Trimming removed 5 bases from V and 6 bases from J, with 17 bases in between. The CDR3 consists of 15 residues. The CDR3 reads CASSPGQEGSQPQHF. Written as DNA, the CDR3 is TGTGCCAGCAGCCCCGGGCAGGAGGGTAGTCAGCCCCAGCATTTT.

The chain employs TRBV5-4 and TRBJ1-2, with 10 bases matching TRBD1. Germline CDR1 SGHNT, CDR2 YYREEE (reference sequence). V gave up 5 bases and J gave up 8 bases; unmatched junction bases: 6. The CDR3 has 13 residues. CDR3 sequence reads: CASSETGGNGYTF. Here the CDR3 DNA reads TGTGCCAGCAGTGAGACAGGGGGCAACGGCTACACCTTC.

This chain connects TRBV6-5 to TRBJ1-2, with 7 bases lining up with TRBD1. The trim removed 6 bases at V and 4 bases at J, leaving 11 bases unmatched. Germline V gene data show CDR1 as MNHEY and CDR2 as SVGAGI. The CDR3 extends over 15 amino acids. The CDR3 DNA is TGTGCCAGCAGAAGGACAGGCGTTCCCCTCTATGGCTACACCTTC. Translation gives CASRRTGVPLYGYTF.

The chain recombines TRBV24-1 with TRBJ1-1, with 9 bases that match TRBD1. There are 20 residues in the CDR3. V shed 5 bases and J 3 bases; nucleotides not matched to a gene: 21. CDR1 KGHDR and CDR2 SFDVKD come from the germline V gene. The CDR3 protein is CATSGPTRDRVVYGDTEAFF. In DNA form, the CDR3 reads TGTGCCACCAGTGGACCCACACGGGACAGGGTTGTATATGGAGACACTGAAGCTTTCTTT.

The chain recombines TRBV5-1 with TRBJ2-5, with D tentatively TRBD1 or TRBD2 (5 bases each). Trimming removed 4 bases from V and 2 bases from J, with 15 bases in between. CDR3 size: 15 residues. Germline CDR1 and CDR2: SGHRS and YFSETQ. The CDR3 DNA reads TGCGCCAGCAGCCCGAACCGGGGCTCACAAGAGACCCAGTACTTC. This sequence encodes CASSPNRGSQETQYF. Filled out from reference TRBV5-1 and TRBJ2-5, the complete variable domain reads KAGVTQTPRYLIKTRGQQVTLSCSPISGHRSVSWYQQTPGQGLQFLFEYFSETQRNKGNFPGRFSGRQFSNSRSEMNVSTLELGDSALYLCASSPNRGSQETQYFGPGTRLLVL.

The rearrangement links TRBV19 to TRBJ2-2, with 8 positions matching TRBD2. With V trimmed by 10 bases and J by 5 bases, 12 bases remained unmatched. Germline CDR1 and CDR2: LNHDA and SQIVND (reference sequence). The CDR3 spans 15 residues. For the CDR3, the DNA is TGTGCCACCACCCAAAACGGGGGGGGAACCGGGGAGCTGTTTTTT. Translating gives CATTQNGGGTGELFF.

CDR3 in amino acids: CASSDRPRNGYSNQPQHF. The CDR3 DNA sequence: TGTGCCAGCAGTGATCGTCCAAGGAACGGCTATAGCAATCAGCCCCAGCATTTT. This sequence joins TRBV6-1 and TRBJ1-5; D is unclear. This CDR3 is 18 amino acids long. The ends were cut back, 3 bases at V and 0 bases at J, with 18 bases in the middle. CDR1 is MNHNS, CDR2 SASEGT, per germline.

This clone was found once. The chain links TRBV14 to TRBJ2-7; D tentatively reads TRBD1 or TRBD2 (5 bases each). V was pared by 4 bases and J by 0 bases, with 19 bases between. The germline CDR1 and CDR2 sequences are SGHDN and FVKESK. CDR3 length: 17 amino acids. The chain's CDR3 is CASSRPAGTAISYEQYF. The CDR3 DNA reads TGTGCCAGCAGCCGCCCTGCCGGGACGGCTATCTCCTACGAGCAGTACTTC.